This entry lists 21 T cell receptor beta chains sequenced from one sample in a study of CD8 T cells in Susac syndrome. RNA in amounts of about 0.45 to 1 ug was reverse transcribed with random hexamers. One entry per CDR3 protein results from TCRdb running MiXCR on the immunoSEQ multiplex PCR reads. The sample carries 150,000 to 200,000 distinct CDR3 sequences, around nine tenths recorded once. What was sequenced was CD4+ T cells from PBMCs. The receptors were sampled from a human donor with Susac syndrome.

The chain has TRBV5-1 and TRBJ2-3, with TRBD2 matching over 9 bases. Trimming took 4 bases from V and 2 from J; bases not matched to a gene: 5. CDR1 and CDR2 from the germline V gene are SGHRS and YFSETQ. The CDR3 sequence is 15 residues long. The CDR3 region has the DNA TGCGCCAGCAGCGCAATAGCGGGGGTCACAGATACGCAGTATTTT. Amino acids: CASSAIAGVTDTQYF. Combining the CDR3 with reference TRBV5-1 and TRBJ2-3 gives the whole variable domain KAGVTQTPRYLIKTRGQQVTLSCSPISGHRSVSWYQQTPGQGLQFLFEYFSETQRNKGNFPGRFSGRQFSNSRSEMNVSTLELGDSALYLCASSAIAGVTDTQYFGPGTRLTVL.

The chain uses TRBV4-1 and TRBJ2-4; D possibly uses TRBD1 or TRBD2 (5 bases each). The CDR3 is 17 residues long. Germline V CDR1 and CDR2: MGHRA, YSYEKL. The V and J ends lost 2 bases and 3 bases respectively, with 17 bases between them. The CDR3 sequence is CASSQPGTTTGKNIQYF. In DNA, the CDR3 is TGCGCCAGCAGCCAACCCGGGACCACCACGGGCAAAAACATTCAGTACTTC.

This clonotype was recorded only once. This chain uses TRBV6-5 with TRBJ1-1; D gene ambiguous. Germline V lookup: CDR1 MNHEY, CDR2 SVGAGI. CDR3 length equals 14 residues. Trimming removed 0 bases at V and 1 base at J, with 6 bases between. CDR3 sequence: CASSYSWGNTEAFF. The CDR3 DNA follows: TGTGCCAGCAGTTACTCATGGGGGAACACTGAAGCTTTCTTT.

This clonotype was found once. The chain is built from TRBV5-4 and TRBJ1-6; no reliable D call. CDR3 length equals 15 residues. Trimming took 0 bases from V and 11 from J, leaving 15 bases between them. CDR1 and CDR2 from the germline V gene are SGHNT and YYREEE (reference sequence). CDR3 protein: CASSLDPRSTAPLHF. As DNA, the CDR3 is TGTGCCAGCAGCTTGGATCCCAGGTCAACGGCACCCCTCCACTTT. Supplemented by reference TRBV5-4 and TRBJ1-6, the full variable domain reads ETGVTQSPTHLIKTRGQQVTLRCSSQSGHNTVSWYQQALGQGPQFIFQYYREEENGRGNFPPRFSGLQFPNYSSELNVNALELDDSALYLCASSLDPRSTAPLHFGNGTRLTVT.

This sequence joins TRBV5-4 and TRBJ2-7; weak D call: TRBD2 (6 bases). Looked up from germline, CDR1 is SGHNT and CDR2 is YYREEE (reference sequence). Trimming shortened V by 0 bases and J by 3 bases, and 13 bases separated the two germline ends. There are 15 residues in the CDR3. The CDR3 loop is CASSLGQRADYEQYF. The CDR3 nucleotides are TGTGCCAGCAGCTTGGGTCAGCGGGCGGACTACGAGCAGTACTTC.

The chain has TRBV10-3 and TRBJ1-2; 9 bases match TRBD1. The CDR3 totals 15 residues. CDR1 and CDR2 (germline): ENHRY, SYGVKD. With 6 bases clipped from V and 5 bases from J, the junction kept 10 bases outside the gene matches. For the CDR3, the DNA is TGTGCCATCAGCCCGGGACAGGGTGCGGAATATGGCTACACCTTC. As protein: CAISPGQGAEYGYTF.

This chain connects TRBV14 to TRBJ2-5; 9 bases align to TRBD2. Germline CDR1 SGHDN, CDR2 FVKESK. The trim removed 4 bases at V and 2 bases at J, leaving 5 bases unmatched. This CDR3 spans 15 amino acids. As DNA, the CDR3 is TGTGCCAGCAGCCGTATCCTAGCGGGACAAGAGACCCAGTACTTC. This translates into CASSRILAGQETQYF.

The J gene is TRBJ2-3, the V gene TRBV4-1; maybe TRBD1 (5 bases). This CDR3 region has 15 residues. With 3 bases removed from V and 6 bases from J, the gap between germline ends came to 16 bases. The germline CDR1 and CDR2 sequences are MGHRA and YSYEKL. CDR3 protein: CASSQTYIRGDTQYF. The CDR3 bases are TGCGCCAGCAGCCAGACGTATATTAGGGGCGATACGCAGTATTTT.

The chain uses TRBV6-5 and TRBJ2-5; TRBD2 agrees at 9 bases. V lost 4 bases and J lost 2; bases outside the gene matches: 5. The CDR3 has 15 residues. Per germline, CDR1 MNHEY and CDR2 SVGAGI. CDR3 in amino acids: CASSWVLAGQETQYF. For the CDR3, the DNA is TGTGCCAGCAGTTGGGTTCTAGCGGGACAAGAGACCCAGTACTTC.

This chain links TRBV5-1 with TRBJ1-3, with D uncertain. Germline CDR1 and CDR2: SGHRS and YFSETQ. V dropped 6 bases and J dropped 0 bases, with 7 bases sitting between them. CDR3 size: 13 residues. Here the CDR3 reads CASKGYSGNTIYF. The CDR3 DNA follows: TGCGCCAGCAAGGGATACTCTGGAAACACCATATATTTT.

This clonotype was found a few times. The chain links TRBV9 to TRBJ2-1; unclear D gene. Trimming left V 1 base short and J 6 bases short, with 8 bases between. The germline V gene encodes CDR1 SGDLS and CDR2 YYNGEE. CDR3 size: 13 residues. The DNA of the CDR3 is TGTGCCAGCAGCGTATCGGCCATCAATGAGCAGTTCTTC. As protein: CASSVSAINEQFF.

The CDR3 is CASSIGRQNIQYF. For the CDR3, the DNA is TGTGCCAGTAGTATAGGACGACAAAACATTCAGTACTTC. The rearrangement joins TRBV19 to TRBJ2-4, with D uncertain. Trimming took 1 base from V and 5 from J, leaving 6 bases between them. Germline V CDR1 and CDR2: LNHDA, SQIVND (reference sequence). The length of the CDR3 is 13 residues.

V gene TRBV30 combines with J gene TRBJ2-3; 7 bases fit TRBD1. The J segment lost 4 bases and the V segment lost 0 bases, leaving 10 bases of the junction unmatched. Germline CDR1 reads GTSNPN; CDR2 reads SVGIG (reference sequence). The CDR3 loop spans 16 amino acids. The CDR3 bases are TGTGCCTGGAGTGTAGCTAGGGACAGTACTTCAGATACGCAGTATTTT. Residues: CAWSVARDSTSDTQYF.

The chain combines TRBV30 with TRBJ1-1, with a weak D call TRBD1 (6 bases). Per the germline V gene, CDR1 is GTSNPN and CDR2 is SVGIG (reference sequence). V lost 5 bases and J lost 1, with 11 bases in between. The CDR3 runs 13 residues. This CDR3 is CAWETTGNTEAFF. The CDR3 DNA reads as TGTGCCTGGGAAACGACAGGGAACACTGAAGCTTTCTTT.

The chain combines TRBV21-1 with TRBJ2-3. TRBV21-1 is noted as a pseudogene. CDR3 length: 14 amino acids. The CDR3 DNA reads as TGTGCCAGCAGCAAAGACGGATGCACAGATACGCAGTATTTT. Its protein is CASSKDGCTDTQYF.

This clonotype has only one observation. V usage is TRBV28 and J usage is TRBJ2-5; D is ambiguous. There are 13 residues in the CDR3. CDR1 and CDR2 (germline): MDHEN, SYDVKM. V lost 6 bases and J lost 3, with 11 bases in between. CDR3 loop: CASSQRRKETQYF. CDR3 nucleotide sequence: TGTGCCAGCAGCCAACGGAGAAAAGAGACCCAGTACTTC.

This clonotype showed up just once. V is TRBV5-1 and J is TRBJ2-1, with TRBD2 identical over 14 bases. The CDR3 is 16 amino acids. J was trimmed by 6 bases and V by 4 bases; bases with no gene match: 6. Germline CDR1 reads SGHRS; CDR2 reads YFSETQ. This CDR3 is CASSQAGTSGGNEQFF. The CDR3 DNA sequence: TGCGCCAGCAGCCAGGCCGGGACTAGCGGGGGCAATGAGCAGTTCTTC.

The V and J genes are TRBV25-1 and TRBJ2-3; tentative D call: TRBD2 (6 bases). The CDR3 has 12 residues. The germline CDR1 and CDR2 sequences are MGHDK and SYGVNS. CDR3 DNA: TGTGCTATGCGGGGAGAGGGAGATACGCAGTATTTT. Protein sequence: CAMRGEGDTQYF.

The genes are TRBV27 and TRBJ1-5, with D perhaps TRBD1 (5 bases). CDR1 and CDR2 (germline): MNHEY, SMNVEV (reference sequence). The CDR3 runs to 15 residues. Between the trimmed V and J ends, which lost 4 bases and 0 bases, there was a span of 10 bases. The CDR3 is CASSSWGDSNQPQHF. For the CDR3, the DNA is TGTGCCAGCAGTTCTTGGGGGGATAGCAATCAGCCCCAGCATTTT.

The gene calls are TRBV5-6 and TRBJ2-5; the match to TRBD1 covers 8 bases. This CDR3 spans 15 amino acids. From germline, CDR1 is SGHDT and CDR2 YYEEEE. Trimming took 0 bases from V and 4 from J; bases not matched to a gene: 5. The CDR3 loop reads CASSLAGGEVETQYF. In DNA form, the CDR3 reads TGTGCCAGCAGCTTGGCAGGGGGCGAAGTAGAGACCCAGTACTTC.

The rearrangement joins TRBV6-5 to TRBJ1-3; D uncertain. The CDR3 has 14 residues. Trimming cost V 2 bases and J 2 bases, with 7 bases left between them. Germline lookup yields CDR1 MNHEY and CDR2 SVGAGI. The CDR3 DNA follows: TGTGCCAGCAGTTACGCGGTTACTGGAAACACCATATATTTT. Protein product: CASSYAVTGNTIYF.